The TCR beta chain described here comes from a study of cytomegalovirus exposure and HLA in healthy donors. Points from the study as a whole: Reported results showed that the classifier diagnosed cytomegalovirus status with high specificity and sensitivity. Later, an analysis found that TCR clusters from the first cohort tended to co-occur in the 110 or so validation repertoires.

Produced via immunoSEQ multiplex PCR; TCRdb's table is partial and in-frame only. This table holds 100,000 to 120,000 clones, approximately 85% found once. The CDR3 contains 14 residues. Germline V gene data show CDR1 as SNHLY and CDR2 as FYNNEI. Trimming shortened V by 8 bases and J by 2 bases, and 16 bases separated the two germline ends. On this clone: Its matching antigen is unknown.

The clonotype originates from a woman aged 18 to 35 in good health and CMV-seronegative. The sample consisted of PBMCs. The chain has TRBV2 and TRBJ2-7; the D gene is possibly TRBD1 (5 bases). CDR3 coding DNA: TGTGCCAGCCGCTTCGTAGACAGCCCCTACGAGCAGTACTTC. It specifies CASRFVDSPYEQYF. The variable domain in full, with the rest retrieved from reference TRBV2 and TRBJ2-7, is EPEVTQTPSHQVTQMGQEVILRCVPISNHLYFYWYRQILGQKVEFLVSFYNNEISEKSEIFDDQFSVERPDGSNFTLKIRSTKLEDSAMYFCASRFVDSPYEQYFGPGTRLTVT.